These T cell receptor beta chains were read from a single sample in a study of blood T cell repertoires in COVID-19. Assay used: immunoSEQ multiplex PCR; TCRdb lists only in-frame clones, some missing. Among about 250,000 clones listed, 70% to 90% were seen once. The specimen sequenced was peripheral blood. These receptors all come from a man between 18 and 35 years old with active or convalescent COVID-19. CDR3s include the opening cysteine and the closing phenylalanine or tryptophan. A D gene is named only where the DNA matches it firmly. Rows give clone size only sometimes, using once, few, many, or a class for an expanded clone.

NA,TRBJ2-2,NA,TRBV13,TGTGCCAGCAGTCCCCTAGCAGATAAGAACACCGGGGAGCTGTTTTTT,CASSPLADKNTGELFF
TRBD1,TRBJ2-2,NA,TRBV11-2,TGTGCCAGCAGCCCTCGTAAGACAGGGAGTAACACCGGGGAGCTGTTTTTT,CASSPRKTGSNTGELFF
NA,TRBJ1-5,NA,TRBV19,TGTGCCAGTACCCCCGGAGGCAATCAGCCCCAGCATTTT,CASTPGGNQPQHF
TRBD1,TRBJ2-1,NA,TRBV29-1,TGCAGTGCTCCCGGGACAGCCTACAATGAGCAGTTCTTC,CSAPGTAYNEQFF
TRBD1,TRBJ2-4,NA,TRBV28,TGTGCCAGCAGTCTCCCCGACAGGGTCAAAAACATTCAGTACTTC,CASSLPDRVKNIQYF
TRBD1,TRBJ1-2,NA,TRBV28,TGTGCCAGCAGGACCAAGGACAGGGCCTATGGCTACACCTTC,CASRTKDRAYGYTF
TRBD1,TRBJ2-7,NA,TRBV5-1,TGCGCCAGCAGCCAAACGACAGGGCCCGAGCAGTACTTC,CASSQTTGPEQYF
TRBD1,TRBJ1-1,few,TRBV5-1,TGCGCCAGCAGCTTGGAGGGGGCGGTCACTGAAGCTTTCTTT,CASSLEGAVTEAFF
TRBD1,TRBJ1-1,NA,TRBV10-2,TGCGCCAGCAGTGAAAGGAGGGGGCGAGCTTTGAACACTGAAGCTTTCTTT,CASSERRGRALNTEAFF
TRBD1,TRBJ1-2,few,TRBV19,TGTGCCAGTAGTCGCGGGACAGGGGGCGCCTATGGCTACACCTTC,CASSRGTGGAYGYTF
TRBD2,TRBJ2-2,NA,TRBV7-3,TGTGCCAGCAGCTTCAAGCGGGGGTTTGGCACCGGGGAGCTGTTTTTT,CASSFKRGFGTGELFF
TRBD2,TRBJ2-7,NA,TRBV29-1,TGCAGCGTTGAAGTGATAGCGGGAGGATCTTACGAGCAGTACTTC,CSVEVIAGGSYEQYF
TRBD2,TRBJ2-3,NA,TRBV7-2,TGTGCCAGCAGCTTAGTAGTAGCGGGCAGGTTCTCAGATACGCAGTATTTT,CASSLVVAGRFSDTQYF
NA,TRBJ2-3,NA,TRBV9,TGTGCCAGCAGCGTAGCTAATCGGCTCGGGGATACGCAGTATTTT,CASSVANRLGDTQYF
NA,TRBJ2-1,NA,TRBV11-3,TGTGCCAGCAGCTTAGATCAGTACAATGAGCAGTTCTTC,CASSLDQYNEQFF
TRBD1,TRBJ1-4,NA,TRBV19,TGTGCCAGTAGAGGGACAGTGAATGAAAAACTGTTTTTT,CASRGTVNEKLFF
NA,TRBJ2-7,NA,TRBV9,TGTGCCAGCAGCCCACGATTGAGGGCCCGCTCCTACGAGCAGTACTTC,CASSPRLRARSYEQYF
NA,TRBJ2-5,NA,TRBV4-3,TGCGCCAGCAGCCAAGATAGAACCAGCGGCCAAGAGACCCAGTACTTC,CASSQDRTSGQETQYF
NA,TRBJ1-1,once,TRBV6-1,TGTGCCAGCAGTGAGACAGGGAACACTGAAGCTTTCTTT,CASSETGNTEAFF
NA,TRBJ2-2,NA,TRBV11-1,TGTGCCAGCAGCTTAGGACAAGACACCGGGGAGCTGTTTTTT,CASSLGQDTGELFF
NA,TRBJ1-1,once,TRBV9,TGTGCCAGCAGCCAGGTTAGGGGCCTGAGCACTGAAGCTTTCTTT,CASSQVRGLSTEAFF
NA,TRBJ1-2,NA,TRBV11-2,TGTGCCAGCAGCTCTCCGCGGGGTACGGGTGGCTACACCTTC,CASSSPRGTGGYTF
TRBD1,TRBJ2-7,NA,TRBV10-2,TGCGCCAGCAGTGATCTTACAGGGGTATCCTACGAGCAGTACTTC,CASSDLTGVSYEQYF
TRBD2,TRBJ2-3,NA,TRBV13,TGTGCCAGCAGCTTAAGCGGGAGTGCGGGAGATACGCAGTATTTT,CASSLSGSAGDTQYF
TRBD1,TRBJ2-1,NA,TRBV28,TGTGCCAGCAGTTTAATGGACAGGCGTCCGTGGTCCTACAATGAGCAGTTCTTC,CASSLMDRRPWSYNEQFF
NA,TRBJ2-2,NA,TRBV6-4,TGTGCCAGCAGTGATACAGGGTTCGGGGAGCTGTTTTTT,CASSDTGFGELFF
NA,TRBJ1-2,NA,TRBV29-1,TGCAGCACCCCGACAGGCAGTAACTATGGCTACACCTTC,CSTPTGSNYGYTF
TRBD1,TRBJ1-1,few,TRBV2,TGTGCCAGCAGCCGGACAGGGGCTCCTGAAGCTTTCTTT,CASSRTGAPEAFF
NA,TRBJ2-7,NA,TRBV6-1,TGTGCCAGCAGTGAAATGAGACAGGTGGCCACCTACGAGCAGTACTTC,CASSEMRQVATYEQYF
NA,TRBJ1-5,NA,TRBV12-3/TRBV12-4,TGTGCCAGCAGCGTTCGGGGCAATCAGCCCCAGCATTTT,CASSVRGNQPQHF
NA,TRBJ1-1,NA,TRBV6-6,TGTGCCAGCAGGGCGGTAGGGGTCTGGGAAGCTTTCTTT,CASRAVGVWEAFF
TRBD2,TRBJ2-2,NA,TRBV7-7,TGTGCTAGCAAGGCTAGCGGGAGGGAGAGGACCGGGGAGCTGTTTTTT,CASKASGRERTGELFF
NA,TRBJ2-3,many,TRBV4-2,TGTGCCAGCAGGGGCGGGCCTAAGGCAGATACGCAGTATTTT,CASRGGPKADTQYF